The 32 T cell receptor beta chains listed next were all sequenced from one sample in a study of control samples from healthy donors and cancer patients. Only in-frame clones appear in the TCRdb table, and some are missing; sequencing was by immunoSEQ multiplex PCR. The table lists around 84,000 clones, approximately 80% of them singletons. Sequenced input: PBMCs. The receptors shown here come from a man in his 60s with head and neck cancer.

The rearrangement joins TRBV19 to TRBJ1-5, with D uncertain. The CDR3 has 15 amino acids. With 4 bases removed from V and 3 bases from J, the gap between germline ends came to 13 bases. Germline CDR1 is LNHDA and CDR2 is SQIVND (reference sequence). The CDR3 nucleotides are TGTGCCAGTAGTAAACAGAGTCGGAACAATCAGCCCCAGCATTTT. Its protein product is CASSKQSRNNQPQHF. Full variable domain (outside the CDR3, taken from reference TRBV19 and TRBJ1-5): DGGITQSPKYLFRKEGQNVTLSCEQNLNHDAMYWYRQDPGQGLRLIYYSQIVNDFQKGDIAEGYSVSREKKESFPLTVTSAQKNPTAFYLCASSKQSRNNQPQHFGDGTRLSIL.

The chain is built from TRBV30 and TRBJ2-3; either TRBD1 or TRBD2 may fit D (5 bases each). This CDR3 region has 15 residues. Trimming took off 5 bases at V and 3 bases at J, with 18 bases between the two ends. Germline CDR1 is GTSNPN and CDR2 is SVGIG (reference sequence). This CDR3 is CAWAPGTFVTDTQYF. CDR3 nucleotides: TGTGCCTGGGCCCCGGGGACCTTCGTGACAGATACGCAGTATTTT.

The chain is built from TRBV15 and TRBJ2-3, with 11 bases aligning to TRBD2. The CDR3 totals 15 residues. With V trimmed by 6 bases and J by 10 bases, 12 bases remained unmatched. The germline CDR1 and CDR2 sequences are LNHNV and YYDKDF (reference sequence). CDR3 nucleotides: TGTGCCACCAGTCCCCGACTAGCGGGAAATAGGGCGCAGTATTTT. Its translation is CATSPRLAGNRAQYF.

The chain joins TRBV19 to TRBJ1-1; D possibly corresponds to TRBD1 (6 bases). Trimming pared 5 bases from V and 3 bases from J, leaving 16 bases between. The CDR3 consists of 15 residues. Germline CDR1 is LNHDA and CDR2 is SQIVND (reference sequence). As DNA, the CDR3 is TGTGCCAGTAGTGGACGTAGGGGGGTGGACACTGAAGCTTTCTTT. Its translation: CASSGRRGVDTEAFF.

This clone came up a few times. The chain is built from TRBV7-2 and TRBJ1-4; TRBD1 aligns across 7 bases. Germline CDR1 and CDR2: SGHTA and FQGNSA. CDR3 length equals 16 residues. V dropped 4 bases and J dropped 4; count of bases not matched to a gene: 9. This CDR3 reads CASSSFPGQYNEKLFF. The CDR3 bases are TGTGCCAGCAGCTCCTTCCCGGGACAGTATAATGAAAAACTGTTTTTT. Variable domain in full (rest from reference TRBV7-2 and TRBJ1-4): GAGVSQSPSNKVTEKGKDVELRCDPISGHTALYWYRQSLGQGLEFLIYFQGNSAPDKSGLPSDRFSAERTGGSVSTLTIQRTQQEDSAVYLCASSSFPGQYNEKLFFGSGTQLSVL.

The gene calls are TRBV18 and TRBJ1-2; maybe TRBD1 (6 bases). The ends were cut back, 1 base at V and 8 bases at J, with 8 bases in the middle. Germline CDR1 reads KGHSH; CDR2 reads LQKENI. There are 12 residues in the CDR3. CDR3 in DNA: TGTGCCAGCTCACCACAGGGGGGAGGCTACACCTTC. Translating it yields CASSPQGGGYTF. Looking up the rest from reference TRBV18 and TRBJ1-2 gives the full variable domain: NAGVMQNPRHLVRRRGQEARLRCSPMKGHSHVYWYRQLPEEGLKFMVYLQKENIIDESGMPKERFSAEFPKEGPSILRIQQVVRGDSAAYFCASSPQGGGYTFGSGTRLTVV.

The chain joins TRBV7-9 to TRBJ2-1; D might be TRBD1 or TRBD2, each matching 6 bases. CDR3 length: 13 residues. Trimming pared 5 bases from V and 15 bases from J, leaving 20 bases between. Germline assignment: CDR1 SEHNR and CDR2 FQNEAQ (reference sequence). CDR3 region: CASSPPSLQGGFF. CDR3 DNA: TGTGCCAGCAGCCCACCCTCTTTACAGGGAGGGTTCTTC.

The chain combines TRBV27 with TRBJ2-6; unclear D gene. V dropped 2 bases and J dropped 0 bases, with 14 bases sitting between them. This CDR3 region has 18 residues. Germline CDR1 reads MNHEY; CDR2 reads SMNVEV (reference sequence). The CDR3 coding sequence is TGTGCCAGCAGTTTAGGGCCAGTGCAAATCTCTGGGGCCAACGTCCTGACTTTC. Its protein is CASSLGPVQISGANVLTF.

This chain connects TRBV18 to TRBJ2-1, with 13 nucleotides matching TRBD2. The germline V gene has CDR1 KGHSH and CDR2 LQKENI. The J segment lost 8 bases and the V segment lost 3 bases, leaving 16 bases of the junction unmatched. The CDR3 length is 19 residues. The CDR3 sequence is CASSPPRLAGGLEGDEQFF. CDR3 nucleotide sequence: TGTGCCAGCTCACCTCCCCGACTAGCGGGGGGATTAGAGGGTGATGAGCAGTTCTTC.

This clone was observed a handful of times. The chain combines TRBV6-5 with TRBJ1-4; no clear D. Germline V lookup: CDR1 MNHEY, CDR2 SVGAGI. The CDR3 runs to 15 residues. V lost 2 bases and J lost 6, with 13 bases in between. CDR3 nucleotide sequence: TGTGCCAGCAGTTACGTTTTGGGTGTGGATGAAAAACTGTTTTTT. This gives the protein CASSYVLGVDEKLFF.

The CDR3 nucleotides read TGTGCCATCAGTGAGTCGCGCCGCCGCTCTGGAAACACCATATATTTT. Translating it yields CAISESRRRSGNTIYF. This chain joins TRBV10-3 and TRBJ1-3; no firm D call. CDR3 length: 16 amino acids. The V gene lost 0 bases and the J gene lost 0 bases, with 9 bases spanning the gap. Germline V gene data show CDR1 as ENHRY and CDR2 as SYGVKD.

This clone appeared many times. V usage is TRBV21-1 and J usage is TRBJ1-6; the table's D gene call, TRBD1, was not cross checked with the DNA. TRBV21-1 counts as a pseudogene. CDR3 length: 14 amino acids. In DNA form, the CDR3 reads TGTGCCAGCAGACCCACAGTCAATAATTCACCCCTCCACTTT. This codes for CASRPTVNNSPLHF.

This clone was seen a single time. This rearrangement joins TRBV6-6 to TRBJ2-5, with 7 bases fitting TRBD1. The germline V gene encodes CDR1 MNHNY and CDR2 SVGAGI (reference sequence). With V trimmed by 6 bases and J by 2 bases, 3 bases remained unmatched. The CDR3 is made up of 13 amino acids. CDR3 DNA sequence: TGTGCCAGCAGCCAGACAGGGCAAGAGACCCAGTACTTC. Translating gives CASSQTGQETQYF.

Of note for this clone: The junction shows a germline mismatch at one end, possibly a read error. V usage is TRBV30 and J usage is TRBJ2-2; D is possibly TRBD1 (5 bases). This CDR3 is 18 amino acids long. The germline gives CDR1 GTSNPN, CDR2 SVGIG (reference sequence). The CDR3 sequence: CAWSPTPWGRRPTWELFF. The CDR3 coding sequence is TGTGCCTGGAGTCCGACTCCTTGGGGCAGACGGCCCACCTGGGAGCTGTTTTTT. Supplemented by reference TRBV30 and TRBJ2-2, the full variable domain reads SQTIHQWPATLVQPVGSPLSLECTVEGTSNPNLYWYRQAAGRGLQLLFYSVGIGQISSEVPQNLSASRPQDRQFILSSKKLLLSDSGFYLCAWSPTPWGRRPTWELFFGEGSRLTVL.

The CDR3 sequence: CASSRSGEETQYF. CDR3 in DNA: TGTGCCAGCAGCCGGTCGGGGGAAGAGACCCAGTACTTC. The chain recombines TRBV11-3 with TRBJ2-5; a weak D match, TRBD2 (6 bases). This CDR3 has 13 residues. Germline assignment: CDR1 SGHNT and CDR2 YENEEA. Trimming pared 5 bases from V and 3 bases from J, leaving 10 bases between.

The CDR3 protein is CASSLGVGQGAYEQYF. In nucleotides, the CDR3 is TGTGCCAGCAGCTTGGGTGTGGGACAGGGGGCCTACGAGCAGTACTTC. The chain links TRBV5-8 to TRBJ2-7, with 11 bases aligning to TRBD1. This CDR3 contains 16 residues. The germline V gene encodes CDR1 SGHTS and CDR2 YDEGEE. V shed 0 bases and J 2 bases; nucleotides not matched to a gene: 4.

The DNA for the CDR3 is TGTGCCAGTAGTATGAATCGGATAGGTTATAGCAATCAGCCCCAGCATTTT. It codes for CASSMNRIGYSNQPQHF. V and J are TRBV19 and TRBJ1-5; D uncertain. Trimming stripped 3 bases from V and 0 bases from J, with 15 bases between. CDR1 and CDR2 from the germline V gene are LNHDA and SQIVND (reference sequence). The CDR3 length is 17 residues.

V usage is TRBV4-1 and J usage is TRBJ1-2; 8 nucleotides agree with TRBD1. CDR1 and CDR2 from the germline V gene are MGHRA and YSYEKL. Trimming took 1 base from V and 4 from J; bases not matched to a gene: 5. The CDR3 is 15 amino acids. CDR3 loop: CASSQAQGAVYGYTF. The CDR3 nucleotides read TGCGCCAGCAGCCAAGCCCAGGGGGCGGTCTATGGCTACACCTTC.

The chain combines TRBV28 with TRBJ1-2, with 7 positions matching TRBD1. Germline V gene sequence: CDR1 MDHEN, CDR2 SYDVKM. The V gene end was trimmed by 7 bases and the J gene end by 4 bases; junction bases not matched to a gene: 15. CDR3 length: 16 residues. CDR3 DNA: TGTGCCAGCATCCCCGCGACAGGGAGGTTAGGCTATGGCTACACCTTC. Translated, it gives CASIPATGRLGYGYTF.

In this sample, this clone turned up many times. This chain uses TRBV30 with TRBJ1-2, with D perhaps matching TRBD1 (5 bases). There are 13 residues in the CDR3. CDR1 and CDR2 (germline): GTSNPN, SVGIG (reference sequence). V lost 5 bases and J lost 8, with 18 bases in between. CDR3 nucleotide sequence: TGTGCCTGGGAATTACTTCAGGGTGTGGGCTACACCTTC. This codes for CAWELLQGVGYTF.

The chain links TRBV24-1 to TRBJ2-1, with 7 bases fitting TRBD2. CDR1 and CDR2 from the germline V gene are KGHDR and SFDVKD. The V gene end was trimmed by 4 bases and the J gene end by 2 bases; junction bases not matched to a gene: 7. The CDR3 consists of 16 residues. The CDR3 nucleotides are TGTGCCACCAGTGACTCTGGGGGGGGAACCTACAATGAGCAGTTCTTC. It yields the protein CATSDSGGGTYNEQFF.

The chain has TRBV7-9 and TRBJ2-1; 8 nucleotides align to TRBD2. The CDR3 covers 15 residues. The ends lost 5 bases at V and 4 bases at J; junction bases unmatched: 7. The germline gives CDR1 SEHNR, CDR2 FQNEAQ (reference sequence). In nucleotides, the CDR3 is TGTGCCAGCAGCCCGGGGGGGTCCCCTTACAATGAGCAGTTCTTC. It yields the protein CASSPGGSPYNEQFF.

The genes are TRBV21-1 and TRBJ2-4; the D call TRBD1 from the table was never checked on the DNA. TRBV21-1 is tagged as a pseudogene. This CDR3 has 18 amino acids. The CDR3 loop is CASSKGQGSRAAKNIQYF. CDR3 bases: TGTGCCAGCAGCAAAGGACAGGGGTCACGGGCAGCCAAAAACATTCAGTACTTC.

This chain joins TRBV18 and TRBJ1-2; D might be TRBD1 (5 bases). The CDR3 is made up of 13 amino acids. Trimming took off 3 bases at V and 4 bases at J, with 9 bases between the two ends. CDR1 is KGHSH and CDR2 is LQKENI in the germline V gene. CDR3 DNA sequence: TGTGCCAGCTCACCTGACGGGGGCTATGGCTACACCTTC. Its protein is CASSPDGGYGYTF.

This clone was observed a single time. The chain has TRBV10-3 and TRBJ2-1; 12 bases are a match to TRBD2. CDR3 size: 15 residues. The trim removed 6 bases at V and 6 bases at J, leaving 6 bases unmatched. CDR1 is ENHRY, CDR2 SYGVKD, per germline. DNA of the CDR3: TGTGCCATCAGCCAGACTAGCGGGAGTAGCAATGAGCAGTTCTTC. This encodes CAISQTSGSSNEQFF.

This rearrangement joins TRBV3-1 (or the pseudogene TRBV3-2) to TRBJ1-6; D may be TRBD1 (5 bases). The length of the CDR3 is 17 residues. CDR1 and CDR2 (germline): LGHDT, YNNKEL (reference sequence). Between the trimmed V and J ends, which lost 1 base and 6 bases, there was a span of 16 bases. The CDR3 bases are TGTGCCAGCAGCCAAGGCCTAGCGGGACGCTCTAATTCACCCCTCCACTTT. This sequence encodes CASSQGLAGRSNSPLHF.

The rearrangement uses TRBV11-3 and TRBJ1-5; TRBD1 matches at 7 bases. CDR3 length: 17 residues. The germline CDR1 and CDR2 sequences are SGHNT and YENEEA. Losses at the gene ends were 8 bases for V and 3 bases for J; bases not matched to a gene: 16. The CDR3, as DNA: TGTGCCAGCCGCGGAAGAAGAGGGGGCTCTCCCAATCAGCCCCAGCATTTT. Protein: CASRGRRGGSPNQPQHF.

This chain joins TRBV5-1 and TRBJ1-1; possible D gene TRBD1, 5 bases. The CDR3 runs to 15 residues. The germline V gene encodes CDR1 SGHRS and CDR2 YFSETQ. Trimming stripped 3 bases from V and 0 bases from J, with 12 bases between. The CDR3 here is CASSSRTNMNTEAFF. The CDR3 region has the DNA TGCGCCAGCAGCTCACGGACAAATATGAACACTGAAGCTTTCTTT.

The chain carries TRBV6-5 and TRBJ1-6; TRBD1 aligns across 7 bases. Germline V gives CDR1 MNHEY, CDR2 SVGAGI. Losses at the gene ends were 2 bases for V and 8 bases for J; bases not matched to a gene: 6. The CDR3 consists of 15 residues. The CDR3 DNA reads as TGTGCCAGCAGTTACGTAACAGGGGTGGATTCACCCCTCCACTTT. Residues: CASSYVTGVDSPLHF.

The chain uses TRBV2 and TRBJ2-5; TRBD2 aligns across 12 bases. V trimming: 4 bases; J trimming: 4 bases; junction bases outside the gene matches: 7. Per germline, CDR1 SNHLY and CDR2 FYNNEI. The CDR3 spans 16 residues. The CDR3 sequence is CASSGASGRAGETQYF. The CDR3 DNA reads TGTGCCAGCAGTGGGGCTAGCGGGAGGGCCGGAGAGACCCAGTACTTC.

The V and J genes are TRBV4-1 and TRBJ1-5; D unresolved. The germline gives CDR1 MGHRA, CDR2 YSYEKL. V gave up 0 bases and J gave up 0 bases, with 6 bases separating them. The CDR3 loop spans 15 amino acids. CDR3 sequence: CASSQEWVSNQPQHF. CDR3 nucleotide sequence: TGCGCCAGCAGCCAAGAATGGGTTAGCAATCAGCCCCAGCATTTT.

CDR3 coding DNA: TGTGCCAGCAGCTTAGTCGGGAGCCTAAATTCACCCCTCCACTTT. Its protein is CASSLVGSLNSPLHF. This rearrangement joins TRBV7-2 to TRBJ1-6; unclear D gene. V gave up 1 base and J gave up 7 bases, with 11 bases separating them. In germline, CDR1 is SGHTA, CDR2 FQGNSA. The CDR3 totals 15 residues.